These T cell receptor beta chains were read from a single sample in a study of T-cell memory formation after mild COVID-19. TCRdb passed the 5' RACE reads through MiXCR, listing each CDR3 protein once. Of some 70,000 distinct CDR3 sequences in the sample, 16% were seen once. Sequenced sample: PBMCs or a T cell subset sorted from them (not recorded which). These receptors were taken from an adult woman who had mild COVID-19 (a few samples of this study predate the infection). Cell type and time point are not known. Both conserved end residues are part of each CDR3. A D gene is named only where the DNA matches it firmly. The size entry is marked missing in some rows and otherwise reads once, few, many or a size class.

-	few	TRBV5-8	TRBJ2-7	TGTGCCTCCCCTGGGCCAGGGTACGACGAGCAGTACTTC	CASPGPGYDEQYF
-	medium-sized	TRBV20-1	TRBJ2-5	TGCAGTGCACAGCAGGACTCGGAGACCCAGTACTTC	CSAQQDSETQYF
-	-	TRBV4-1	TRBJ2-1	TGCGCCAGCAGCCAAGATCACGAGTCCTACAATGAGCAGTTCTTC	CASSQDHESYNEQFF
TRBD2	few	TRBV3-1	TRBJ2-3	TGTGCCAGCAGCCTCCGGAGGACTAGCGGGAGGGCCCAAGATACGCAGTATTTT	CASSLRRTSGRAQDTQYF
TRBD1	many	TRBV12-3/TRBV12-4	TRBJ2-3	TGTGCCAGCAGTACCCGCCGGGACAGGGATATCGCAGATACGCAGTATTTT	CASSTRRDRDIADTQYF
-	-	TRBV13	TRBJ2-3	TGTGCCAGCAGCTTAGGCCAGGAGCGGCCCCTCACAGATACGCAGTATTTT	CASSLGQERPLTDTQYF
-	few	TRBV27	TRBJ2-1	TGTGCCAGCGGACATCTGGTGTACAGGCAGTTCTTC	CASGHLVYRQFF
TRBD1	few	TRBV30	TRBJ2-1	TGTGCCTGGAGTACCGGGACAGGGAGGAGCAATGAGCAGTTCTTC	CAWSTGTGRSNEQFF
-	few	TRBV11-2	TRBJ2-5	TGTGCCAGCAGCTTAGGAGTAGCCGGGACTGGGGAGACCCAGTACTTC	CASSLGVAGTGETQYF
TRBD2	few	TRBV4-1	TRBJ2-1	TGCGCCAGCAGCCAGAGCGGGGGGGCGAGGAATGAGCAGTTCTTC	CASSQSGGARNEQFF
TRBD2	-	TRBV7-9	TRBJ2-1	TGTGCCAGCAGCTTTCGGACTAGCGGGCGCGGGGGTGAGCAGTTCTTC	CASSFRTSGRGGEQFF
-	-	TRBV5-1	TRBJ2-1	TGCGCCAGCAGCAGTTGGGGGGCCTACAATGAGCAGTTCTTC	CASSSWGAYNEQFF
TRBD2	few	TRBV7-9	TRBJ2-1	TGTGCCAGCAGCCGAGGACTAGCGGGATGGTATGAGCAGTTCTTC	CASSRGLAGWYEQFF
TRBD2	-	TRBV20-1	TRBJ2-3	TGCAGTGCTAGGTCCCAGCGGGAGAGCACAGATACGCAGTATTTT	CSARSQRESTDTQYF
TRBD2	-	TRBV9	TRBJ2-2	TGTGCCAGCAGTTCAAGCGGGGCCAACACCGGGGAGCTGTTTTTT	CASSSSGANTGELFF